This T cell receptor beta chain was found in a study of cytomegalovirus exposure and HLA in healthy donors. Researchers ran the PCR with 60 Vbeta and 13 Jbeta primers. Using immunoSEQ multiplex PCR, the repertoire was profiled, and TCRdb retains in-frame clones only, with some absent. The sample's table shows around 100,000 clones. Notes on the study in general: Indistinguishable V segments, including TRBV6-2 and TRBV6-3, were excluded.

A word on this clone: The antigen remains unidentified.

Whereas donors were nominally healthy upon sampling, unrecorded immune exposures were probable. V lost 1 base, J lost 4 bases, and 7 bases lay in between. This CDR3 is built from 13 residues. CDR1 is SGHRS and CDR2 is YFSETQ in the germline V gene. The source material was PBMCs. The clonotype originates from a man aged 50 to 59 in good health and CMV-seronegative. The J gene is TRBJ2-3, the V gene TRBV5-1; D is unclear. This CDR3 reads CASSLRLADTQYF. Here the CDR3 DNA reads TGCGCCAGCAGCTTGCGTTTAGCAGATACGCAGTATTTT.